This entry lists 3 T cell receptor beta chains sequenced from one sample in a study of cytomegalovirus exposure and HLA in healthy donors. PCR employed 60 Vbeta and 13 Jbeta primers. Measured with immunoSEQ multiplex PCR; TCRdb has only the in-frame clones, and not every one. The repertoire includes 150,000 to 200,000 clones, around nine tenths of them detected once, and 0.85% sits in the top ten. Sequenced input: PBMCs. The receptors were gathered from a woman aged 25 to 45 in good health and CMV-seronegative.

This clone appeared a single time. This chain uses TRBV5-4 with TRBJ2-1, with 7 positions matching TRBD2. V lost 4 bases to trimming and J lost 9 bases; unmatched junction nucleotides: 4. The CDR3 length is 12 residues. Germline V gene data show CDR1 as SGHNT and CDR2 as YYREEE (reference sequence). Written as DNA, the CDR3 is TGTGCCAGCAGCCGCCCGGGGGGTGAGCAGTTCTTC. Its translation is CASSRPGGEQFF.

The chain is built from TRBV28 and TRBJ2-7; the D is unclear. V was cut by 6 bases and J by 3 bases, with 9 bases left in between. Germline V CDR1 and CDR2: MDHEN, SYDVKM. The CDR3 totals 12 residues. The CDR3, as DNA: TGTGCCAGCAGCTCCCTCGGCTACGAGCAGTACTTC. Its translation is CASSSLGYEQYF.

This clone was observed once. V gene TRBV6-7 combines with J gene TRBJ1-4, with D hard to call. TRBV6-7 is placed among ORFs of uncertain function. This CDR3 contains 16 residues. Between the trimmed V and J ends, which lost 6 bases and 6 bases, there was a span of 20 bases. This CDR3 is CASSPTGETGDEKLFF. For the CDR3, the DNA is TGTGCCAGCAGCCCAACCGGCGAAACGGGAGATGAAAAACTGTTTTTT.